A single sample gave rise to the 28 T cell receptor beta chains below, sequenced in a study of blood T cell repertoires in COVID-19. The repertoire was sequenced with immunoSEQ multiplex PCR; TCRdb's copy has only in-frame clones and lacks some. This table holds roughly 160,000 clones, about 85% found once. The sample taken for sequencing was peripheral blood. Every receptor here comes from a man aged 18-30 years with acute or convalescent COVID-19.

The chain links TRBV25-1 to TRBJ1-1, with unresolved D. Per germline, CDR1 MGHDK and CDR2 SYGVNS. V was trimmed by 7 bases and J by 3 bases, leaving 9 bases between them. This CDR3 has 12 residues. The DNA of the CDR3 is TGTGCCAGCAACAGAGTGGACACTGAAGCTTTCTTT. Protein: CASNRVDTEAFF. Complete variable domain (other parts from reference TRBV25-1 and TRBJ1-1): EADIYQTPRYLVIGTGKKITLECSQTMGHDKMYWYQQDPGMELHLIHYSYGVNSTEKGDLSSESTVSRIRTEHFPLTLESARPSHTSQYLCASNRVDTEAFFGQGTRLTVV.

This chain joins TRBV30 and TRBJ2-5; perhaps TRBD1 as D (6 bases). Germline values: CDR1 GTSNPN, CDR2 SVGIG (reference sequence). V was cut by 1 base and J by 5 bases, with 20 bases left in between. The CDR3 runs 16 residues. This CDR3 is CAWSDNRDRLGETQYF. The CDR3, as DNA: TGTGCCTGGAGTGACAACAGGGACCGATTAGGGGAGACCCAGTACTTC.

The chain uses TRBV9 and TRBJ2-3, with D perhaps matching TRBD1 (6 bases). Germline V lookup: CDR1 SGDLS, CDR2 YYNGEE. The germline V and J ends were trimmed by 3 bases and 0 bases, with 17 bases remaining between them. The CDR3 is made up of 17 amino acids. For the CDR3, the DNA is TGTGCCAGCAGCGGTATCCATAAGAGGGGGAGCACAGATACGCAGTATTTT. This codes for CASSGIHKRGSTDTQYF.

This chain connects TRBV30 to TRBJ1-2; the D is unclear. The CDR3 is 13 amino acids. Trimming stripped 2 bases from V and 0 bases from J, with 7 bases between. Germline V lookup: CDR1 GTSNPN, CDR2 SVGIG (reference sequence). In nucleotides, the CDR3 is TGTGCCTGGAGTCGGGAAGCTAACTATGGCTACACCTTC. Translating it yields CAWSREANYGYTF.

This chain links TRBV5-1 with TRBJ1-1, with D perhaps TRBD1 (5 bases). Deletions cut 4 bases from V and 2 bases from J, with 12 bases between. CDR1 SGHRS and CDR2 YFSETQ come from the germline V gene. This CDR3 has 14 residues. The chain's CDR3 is CASSPQGLNTEAFF. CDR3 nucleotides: TGCGCCAGCAGCCCGCAGGGACTAAACACTGAAGCTTTCTTT.

The CDR3 DNA sequence: TGTGCCAGCAGTTTCTTTGCCGAGGGCTACACCTTC. Protein product: CASSFFAEGYTF. V usage is TRBV12-3 or TRBV12-4 and J usage is TRBJ1-2, with D unclear. This CDR3 contains 12 residues. V lost 3 bases to trimming and J lost 8 bases, with 10 bases between them.

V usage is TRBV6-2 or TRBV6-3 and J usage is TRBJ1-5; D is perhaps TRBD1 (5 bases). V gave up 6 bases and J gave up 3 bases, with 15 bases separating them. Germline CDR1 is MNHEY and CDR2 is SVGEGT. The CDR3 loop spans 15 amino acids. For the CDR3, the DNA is TGTGCCAGCAGCAACCAGGGATTGACCAATCAGCCCCAGCATTTT. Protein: CASSNQGLTNQPQHF.

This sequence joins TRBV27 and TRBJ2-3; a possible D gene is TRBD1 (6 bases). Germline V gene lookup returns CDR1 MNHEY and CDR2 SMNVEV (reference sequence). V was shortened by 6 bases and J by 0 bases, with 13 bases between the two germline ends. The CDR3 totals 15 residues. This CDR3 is CASRMDSSSTDTQYF. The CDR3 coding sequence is TGTGCCAGCAGAATGGACAGCTCAAGCACAGATACGCAGTATTTT.

CDR3 amino acids: CASSATGTTEAFF. CDR3 in DNA: TGTGCCAGCAGCGCGACAGGGACCACTGAAGCTTTCTTT. The V call is TRBV9, the J call TRBJ1-1; 7 nucleotides line up with TRBD1. V lost 3 bases and J lost 4; bases outside the gene matches: 3. Germline CDR1 SGDLS, CDR2 YYNGEE. This CDR3 spans 13 amino acids.

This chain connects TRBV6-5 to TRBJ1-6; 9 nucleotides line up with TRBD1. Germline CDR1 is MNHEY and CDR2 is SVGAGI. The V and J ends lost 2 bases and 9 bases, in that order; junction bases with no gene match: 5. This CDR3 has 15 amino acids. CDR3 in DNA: TGTGCCAGCAGTTACACGGGACAGGGTGCTTCACCCCTCCACTTT. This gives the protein CASSYTGQGASPLHF.

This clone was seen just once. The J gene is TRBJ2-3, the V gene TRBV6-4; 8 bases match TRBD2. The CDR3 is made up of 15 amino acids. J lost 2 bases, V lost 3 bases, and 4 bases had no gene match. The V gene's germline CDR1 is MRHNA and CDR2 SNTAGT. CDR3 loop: CASSEAGGATDTQYF. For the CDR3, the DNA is TGTGCCAGCAGTGAGGCCGGGGGGGCCACAGATACGCAGTATTTT.

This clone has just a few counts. The CDR3 protein is CASSYTPAGELFF. The CDR3, as DNA: TGTGCCAGCAGTTACACCCCCGCCGGGGAGCTGTTTTTT. The V gene is TRBV7-2, the J gene TRBJ2-2, with no clear D. V lost 6 bases to trimming and J lost 6 bases, with 11 bases between them. Germline CDR1 SGHTA, CDR2 FQGNSA. CDR3 length: 13 residues. The full variable domain, rest sourced from reference TRBV7-2 and TRBJ2-2, is GAGVSQSPSNKVTEKGKDVELRCDPISGHTALYWYRQSLGQGLEFLIYFQGNSAPDKSGLPSDRFSAERTGGSVSTLTIQRTQQEDSAVYLCASSYTPAGELFFGEGSRLTVL.

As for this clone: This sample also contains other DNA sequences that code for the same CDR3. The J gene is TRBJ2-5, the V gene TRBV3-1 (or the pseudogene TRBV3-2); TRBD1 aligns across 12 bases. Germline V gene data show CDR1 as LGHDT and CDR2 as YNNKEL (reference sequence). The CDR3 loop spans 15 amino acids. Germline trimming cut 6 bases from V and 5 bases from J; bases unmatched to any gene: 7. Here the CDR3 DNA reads TGTGCCAGCAGACCGGGACAGGGGGCTTGGGAGACCCAGTACTTC. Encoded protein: CASRPGQGAWETQYF.

This CDR3 reads CASSTGAITHNEQFF. The CDR3 DNA reads TGTGCCAGCAGTACAGGGGCTATTACCCACAATGAGCAGTTCTTC. This chain connects TRBV6-5 to TRBJ2-1, with 7 bases that match TRBD1. CDR1 is MNHEY, CDR2 SVGAGI, per germline. The V segment lost 5 bases and the J segment 5 bases; nucleotides outside the gene matches: 9. This CDR3 is built from 15 residues.

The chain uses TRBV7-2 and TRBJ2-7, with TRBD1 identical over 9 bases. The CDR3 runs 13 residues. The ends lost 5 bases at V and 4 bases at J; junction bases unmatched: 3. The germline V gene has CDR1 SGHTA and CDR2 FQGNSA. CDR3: CASSRDRGYEQYV. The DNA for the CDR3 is TGTGCCAGCAGCCGTGACAGGGGGTACGAGCAGTACGTC.

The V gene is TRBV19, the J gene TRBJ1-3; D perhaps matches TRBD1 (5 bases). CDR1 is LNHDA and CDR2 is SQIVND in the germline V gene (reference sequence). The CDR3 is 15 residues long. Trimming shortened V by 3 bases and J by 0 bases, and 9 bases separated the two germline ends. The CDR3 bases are TGTGCCAGTAGTATTACAGGAACCTCTGGAAACACCATATATTTT. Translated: CASSITGTSGNTIYF.

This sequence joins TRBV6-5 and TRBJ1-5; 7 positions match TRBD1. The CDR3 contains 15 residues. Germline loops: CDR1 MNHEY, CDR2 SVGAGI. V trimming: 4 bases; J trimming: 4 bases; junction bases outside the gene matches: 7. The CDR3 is CASSFRQGGNQPQHF. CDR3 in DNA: TGTGCCAGCAGTTTCCGACAGGGCGGGAATCAGCCCCAGCATTTT.

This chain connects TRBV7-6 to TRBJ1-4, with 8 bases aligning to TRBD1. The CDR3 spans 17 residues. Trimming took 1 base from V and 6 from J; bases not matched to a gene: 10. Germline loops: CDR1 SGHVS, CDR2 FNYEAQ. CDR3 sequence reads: CASSLVPGQVRDEKLFF. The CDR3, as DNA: TGTGCCAGCAGCTTAGTCCCGGGACAGGTCAGGGATGAAAAACTGTTTTTT.

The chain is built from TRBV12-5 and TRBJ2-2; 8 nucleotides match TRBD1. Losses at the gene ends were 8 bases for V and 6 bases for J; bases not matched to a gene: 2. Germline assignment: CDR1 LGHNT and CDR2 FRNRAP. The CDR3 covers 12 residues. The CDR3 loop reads CASQGAPGELFF. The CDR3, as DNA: TGTGCTAGTCAGGGGGCGCCCGGGGAGCTGTTTTTT. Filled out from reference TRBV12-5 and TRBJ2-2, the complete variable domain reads DARVTQTPRHKVTEMGQEVTMRCQPILGHNTVFWYRQTMMQGLELLAYFRNRAPLDDSGMPKDRFSAEMPDATLATLKIQPSEPRDSAVYFCASQGAPGELFFGEGSRLTVL.

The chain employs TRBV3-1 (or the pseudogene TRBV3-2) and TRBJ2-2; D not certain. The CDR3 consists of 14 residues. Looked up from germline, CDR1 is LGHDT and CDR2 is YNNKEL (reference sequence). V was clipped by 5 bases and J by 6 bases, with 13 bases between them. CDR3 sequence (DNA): TGTGCCAGCAGCGCCGGTTTCATCGCCGGGGAGCTGTTTTTT. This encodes CASSAGFIAGELFF.

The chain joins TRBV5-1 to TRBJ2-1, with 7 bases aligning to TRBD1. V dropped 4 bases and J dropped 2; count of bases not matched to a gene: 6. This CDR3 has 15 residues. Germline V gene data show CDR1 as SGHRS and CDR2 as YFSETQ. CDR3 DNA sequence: TGCGCCAGCAGCAAAACCGGGACAGCCTACAATGAGCAGTTCTTC. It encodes CASSKTGTAYNEQFF. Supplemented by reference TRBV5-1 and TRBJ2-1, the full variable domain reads KAGVTQTPRYLIKTRGQQVTLSCSPISGHRSVSWYQQTPGQGLQFLFEYFSETQRNKGNFPGRFSGRQFSNSRSEMNVSTLELGDSALYLCASSKTGTAYNEQFFGPGTRLTVL.

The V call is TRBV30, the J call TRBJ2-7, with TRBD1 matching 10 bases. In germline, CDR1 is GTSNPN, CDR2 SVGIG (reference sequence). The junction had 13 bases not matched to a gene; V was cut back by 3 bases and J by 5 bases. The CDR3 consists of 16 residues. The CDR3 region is CAWSDGSPTGGDEQYF. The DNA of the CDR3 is TGTGCCTGGAGCGACGGATCCCCGACAGGGGGCGACGAGCAGTACTTC.

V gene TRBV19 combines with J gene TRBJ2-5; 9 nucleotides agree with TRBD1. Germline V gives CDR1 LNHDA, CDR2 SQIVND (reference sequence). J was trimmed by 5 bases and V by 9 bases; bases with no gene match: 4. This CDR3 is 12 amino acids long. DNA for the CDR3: TGTGCCAGCGGGACAGGGCTCGAGACCCAGTACTTC. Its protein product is CASGTGLETQYF.

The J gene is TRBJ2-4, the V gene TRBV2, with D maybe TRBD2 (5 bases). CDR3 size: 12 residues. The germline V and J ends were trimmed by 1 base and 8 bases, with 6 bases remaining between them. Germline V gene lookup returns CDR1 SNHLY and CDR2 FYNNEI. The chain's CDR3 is CASSEGRHIQYF. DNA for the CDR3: TGTGCCAGCAGTGAAGGGAGGCACATTCAGTACTTC. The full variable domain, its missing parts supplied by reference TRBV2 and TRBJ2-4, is EPEVTQTPSHQVTQMGQEVILRCVPISNHLYFYWYRQILGQKVEFLVSFYNNEISEKSEIFDDQFSVERPDGSNFTLKIRSTKLEDSAMYFCASSEGRHIQYFGAGTRLSVL.

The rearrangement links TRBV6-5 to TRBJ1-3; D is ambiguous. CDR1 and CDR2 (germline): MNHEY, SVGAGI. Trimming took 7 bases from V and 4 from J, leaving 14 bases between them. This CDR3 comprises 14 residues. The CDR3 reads CASIGGSKGNTIYF. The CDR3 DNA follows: TGTGCCAGCATTGGAGGATCGAAAGGAAACACCATATATTTT.

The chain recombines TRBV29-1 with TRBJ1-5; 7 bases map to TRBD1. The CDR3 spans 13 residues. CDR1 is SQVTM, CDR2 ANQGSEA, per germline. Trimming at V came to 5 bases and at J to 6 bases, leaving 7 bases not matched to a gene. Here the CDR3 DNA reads TGCAGCGTTATAGGGGGCGCGGGTCAGCCCCAGCATTTT. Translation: CSVIGGAGQPQHF. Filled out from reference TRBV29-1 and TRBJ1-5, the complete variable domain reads SAVISQKPSRDICQRGTSLTIQCQVDSQVTMMFWYRQQPGQSLTLIATANQGSEATYESGFVIDKFPISRPNLTFSTLTVSNMSPEDSSIYLCSVIGGAGQPQHFGDGTRLSIL.

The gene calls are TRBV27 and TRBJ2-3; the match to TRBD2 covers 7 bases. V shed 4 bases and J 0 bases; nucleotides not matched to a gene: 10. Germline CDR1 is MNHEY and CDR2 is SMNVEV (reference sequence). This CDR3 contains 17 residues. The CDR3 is CASSSLRDYQSTDTQYF. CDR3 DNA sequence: TGTGCCAGCAGTTCACTACGGGACTACCAGAGCACAGATACGCAGTATTTT.

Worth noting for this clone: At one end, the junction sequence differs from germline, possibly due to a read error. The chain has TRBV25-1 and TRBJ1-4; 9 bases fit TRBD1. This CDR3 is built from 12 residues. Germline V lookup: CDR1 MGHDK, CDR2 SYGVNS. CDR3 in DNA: TGTGCCAGCAGTGAATATGGGACAGGGCCGATTTTT. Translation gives CASSEYGTGPIF.